This TCR beta chain was retrieved from a study of shared T cell receptors in the human thymus. This table comes from immunoSEQ multiplex PCR, and its TCRdb copy is limited to in-frame clones, with some not included. The data contain approximately 400,000 clones, approximately 95% of them singletons. V lost 7 bases and J lost 10, with 18 bases in between. The CDR3 is 14 residues long. From germline, CDR1 is SGHDT and CDR2 YYEEEE. Material: thymocytes. The sequence came from a human donor. The chain uses TRBV5-6 and TRBJ1-6; D gene ambiguous. The CDR3: CASVPGREDSPLHF. The CDR3 DNA reads as TGTGCCAGCGTACCGGGGAGGGAAGACTCACCCCTCCACTTT. Full variable domain (remainder filled in from reference TRBV5-6 and TRBJ1-6): DAGVTQSPTHLIKTRGQQVTLRCSPKSGHDTVSWYQQALGQGPQFIFQYYEEEERQRGNFPDRFSGHQFPNYSSELNVNALLLGDSALYLCASVPGREDSPLHFGNGTRLTVT.